This T cell receptor beta chain was recorded in a study of shared clonotypes between healthy human individuals. The germline gives CDR1 MNHEY, CDR2 SMNVEV (reference sequence). With 5 bases removed from V and 0 bases from J, the gap between germline ends came to 17 bases. The CDR3 runs to 17 residues. Running of the assay took place at deep level. TCRdb keeps only in-frame clones here, not all; method: immunoSEQ multiplex PCR. Among about 2 million clones, approximately 95% were seen once, and the ten largest hold about 1.1%. CD45RO-negative, CCR7-selected cells formed the naive CD8 fraction, which excluded terminally differentiated effector memory CD45RA+ cells.

The sequenced sample consisted of naive CD8+ T cells sorted from blood. The chain employs TRBV27 and TRBJ1-5, with D maybe TRBD1 (5 bases). The sequence was obtained from a young man in good health. The CDR3 is CASSTIGTAVSNQPQHF. The CDR3 DNA follows: TGTGCCAGCAGTACTATCGGGACGGCGGTTAGCAATCAGCCCCAGCATTTT.